The next 30 T cell receptor beta chains were all read from a single sample in a study of blood T cell repertoires in COVID-19. Method: immunoSEQ multiplex PCR; TCRdb's copy keeps in-frame clones and lacks some. The table has 150,000 to 200,000 clones, roughly 79% seen once. Material: peripheral blood. Receptors originate from a man between 60 and 70 years old with active or convalescent COVID-19.

With regard to this clone: Germline is not matched at one junction end, which may reflect a read error. This chain links TRBV18 with TRBJ2-2; 9 bases align to TRBD2. CDR1 and CDR2 (germline): KGHSH, LQKENI. This CDR3 region has 19 residues. The DNA of the CDR3 is TGTGCCAGCTCTCCACGTCCGAAGGGACTAGCATCCCCCCCCGGGGAGCTGTTTTTT. It encodes CASSPRPKGLASPPGELFF.

The chain links TRBV5-4 to TRBJ1-2, with a possible D match to TRBD1 (6 bases). There are 15 residues in the CDR3. The V gene lost 4 bases and the J gene lost 5 bases, with 18 bases spanning the gap. CDR1 is SGHNT, CDR2 YYREEE, per germline (reference sequence). For the CDR3, the DNA is TGTGCCAGCAGCCCTGTACAGCGGGGGGCTTATGGCTACACCTTC. Amino acids: CASSPVQRGAYGYTF. Looking up the rest from reference TRBV5-4 and TRBJ1-2 gives the full variable domain: ETGVTQSPTHLIKTRGQQVTLRCSSQSGHNTVSWYQQALGQGPQFIFQYYREEENGRGNFPPRFSGLQFPNYSSELNVNALELDDSALYLCASSPVQRGAYGYTFGSGTRLTVV.

The chain is built from TRBV2 and TRBJ2-7, with a tentative D call TRBD1 (5 bases). Germline CDR1 SNHLY, CDR2 FYNNEI. V shed 4 bases and J shed 3 bases, with 13 bases lying between them. The CDR3 contains 14 residues. CDR3 amino acids: CASSAETVSYEQYF. The CDR3 nucleotides are TGTGCCAGCAGTGCTGAGACAGTAAGCTACGAGCAGTACTTC.

The chain joins TRBV10-2 to TRBJ2-2; D is unresolved. Looked up from germline, CDR1 is WSHSY and CDR2 is SAAADI. Trimming took off 3 bases at V and 1 base at J, with 9 bases between the two ends. The CDR3 consists of 15 residues. The CDR3 reads CASSDLGLNTGELFF. CDR3 sequence (DNA): TGCGCCAGCAGTGACTTGGGCTTGAACACCGGGGAGCTGTTTTTT.

The chain joins TRBV5-4 to TRBJ2-3, with 10 positions matching TRBD2. V lost 0 bases, J lost 3 bases, and 7 bases stayed unmatched. Germline V lookup: CDR1 SGHNT, CDR2 YYREEE (reference sequence). The CDR3 is 17 amino acids. The chain's CDR3 is CASSLGPSGRRTDTQYF. The DNA of the CDR3 is TGTGCCAGCAGCTTGGGCCCTAGCGGGAGAAGGACAGATACGCAGTATTTT. The whole variable domain, remainder taken from reference TRBV5-4 and TRBJ2-3, is ETGVTQSPTHLIKTRGQQVTLRCSSQSGHNTVSWYQQALGQGPQFIFQYYREEENGRGNFPPRFSGLQFPNYSSELNVNALELDDSALYLCASSLGPSGRRTDTQYFGPGTRLTVL.

This clone was counted only a few times. The V and J genes are TRBV9 and TRBJ2-3; 7 bases fit TRBD2. Germline V gene data show CDR1 as SGDLS and CDR2 as YYNGEE. Germline trimming cut 0 bases from V and 2 bases from J; bases unmatched to any gene: 6. The CDR3 extends over 16 amino acids. For the CDR3, the DNA is TGTGCCAGCAGCGTAGTGGCTAGCGGTAACACAGATACGCAGTATTTT. It encodes CASSVVASGNTDTQYF.

This chain connects TRBV6-5 to TRBJ1-1; the match to TRBD1 covers 7 bases. Germline assignment: CDR1 MNHEY and CDR2 SVGAGI. Losses at the gene ends were 5 bases for V and 3 bases for J; bases not matched to a gene: 9. CDR3 length: 15 amino acids. CDR3 DNA: TGTGCCAGCAGTCGAGACAGGGAAGGAGACACTGAAGCTTTCTTT. This gives the protein CASSRDREGDTEAFF.

The sample holds one count of this clone. In DNA form, the CDR3 reads TGTGCCAGCTCACCCGCCCTTCGCGGAACTAATGAAAAACTGTTTTTT. Translated: CASSPALRGTNEKLFF. V usage is TRBV18 and J usage is TRBJ1-4; the D is unclear. V was shortened by 3 bases and J by 1 base, with 12 bases between the two germline ends. Germline loops: CDR1 KGHSH, CDR2 LQKENI. This CDR3 is 16 amino acids long.

J is TRBJ1-5 and V is TRBV28; possible D gene TRBD1, 6 bases. The germline gives CDR1 MDHEN, CDR2 SYDVKM. The germline V and J ends were trimmed by 3 bases and 3 bases, with 12 bases remaining between them. This CDR3 has 15 amino acids. The CDR3 DNA sequence: TGTGCCAGCAGTTTCGACAGGCCGACCAATCAGCCCCAGCATTTT. This translates into CASSFDRPTNQPQHF.

The chain is built from TRBV10-3 and TRBJ1-2; the D is unclear. The CDR3 loop spans 11 amino acids. Germline V gene sequence: CDR1 ENHRY, CDR2 SYGVKD. V shed 7 bases and J shed 4 bases, with 7 bases lying between them. CDR3 region: CAINFLYGYTF. The CDR3 DNA reads TGTGCCATCAACTTCCTCTATGGCTACACCTTC.

The chain recombines TRBV19 with TRBJ1-6; D unresolved. The CDR3 is made up of 12 amino acids. Germline V CDR1 and CDR2: LNHDA, SQIVND (reference sequence). Trimming took 6 bases from V and 6 from J, leaving 6 bases between them. The CDR3 sequence is CASRHSNSPLHF. In DNA, the CDR3 is TGTGCCAGTAGGCACAGTAATTCACCCCTCCACTTT.

V is TRBV6-5 and J is TRBJ2-5, with D perhaps matching TRBD1 (6 bases). CDR3 length: 16 amino acids. Per germline, CDR1 MNHEY and CDR2 SVGAGI. V lost 2 bases and J lost 5, with 18 bases in between. The CDR3 sequence: CASSYKAGGLVETQYF. As DNA, the CDR3 is TGTGCCAGCAGTTACAAGGCTGGGGGCTTGGTGGAGACCCAGTACTTC.

The chain couples TRBV5-1 to TRBJ1-4; possibly TRBD1 for D (5 bases). The CDR3 is 14 residues long. V dropped 9 bases and J dropped 7 bases, with 19 bases sitting between them. CDR1 and CDR2 from the germline V gene are SGHRS and YFSETQ. The CDR3 loop is CATSPGRDGEKLFF. DNA of the CDR3: TGCGCCACCTCCCCGGGGAGGGACGGTGAAAAACTGTTTTTT.

The chain is built from TRBV9 and TRBJ2-1, with D unresolved. The CDR3 sequence is 12 residues long. Trimming stripped 4 bases from V and 6 bases from J, with 8 bases between. Germline assignment: CDR1 SGDLS and CDR2 YYNGEE. CDR3 in amino acids: CASSPQFNEQFF. The CDR3 DNA reads as TGTGCCAGCAGCCCCCAGTTCAATGAGCAGTTCTTC. Complete variable domain (other parts from reference TRBV9 and TRBJ2-1): DSGVTQTPKHLITATGQRVTLRCSPRSGDLSVYWYQQSLDQGLQFLIQYYNGEERAKGNILERFSAQQFPDLHSELNLSSLELGDSALYFCASSPQFNEQFFGPGTRLTVL.

CDR3 in amino acids: CASSLGQGADNEQFF. DNA of the CDR3: TGTGCCAGCAGCCTCGGACAGGGGGCCGACAATGAGCAGTTCTTC. The V and J genes are TRBV5-5 and TRBJ2-1, with 11 bases fitting TRBD1. The trim removed 4 bases at V and 5 bases at J, leaving 5 bases unmatched. The CDR3 has 15 amino acids. Germline V gene lookup returns CDR1 SGHKS and CDR2 YYEKEE (reference sequence).

The chain is built from TRBV11-2 and TRBJ2-3; 8 bases are a match to TRBD1. CDR3 size: 15 residues. Germline-derived CDR1 and CDR2 are SGHAT and FQNNGV. V shed 5 bases, J shed 0 bases, and the junction held 4 bases outside the gene matches. In DNA, the CDR3 is TGTGCCAGCAGCGGAACAGGGGGGAGCACAGATACGCAGTATTTT. It specifies CASSGTGGSTDTQYF.

V gene TRBV7-9 combines with J gene TRBJ2-1, with TRBD1 matching 12 bases. The CDR3 consists of 15 residues. The V gene end was trimmed by 5 bases and the J gene end by 7 bases; junction bases not matched to a gene: 6. The germline V gene encodes CDR1 SEHNR and CDR2 FQNEAQ (reference sequence). The CDR3 here is CASSAGTGGVNEQFF. The CDR3 nucleotides read TGTGCCAGCAGCGCCGGGACAGGGGGCGTAAATGAGCAGTTCTTC. The full variable domain, its missing parts supplied by reference TRBV7-9 and TRBJ2-1, is DTGVSQNPRHKITKRGQNVTFRCDPISEHNRLYWYRQTLGQGPEFLTYFQNEAQLEKSRLLSDRFSAERPKGSFSTLEIQRTEQGDSAMYLCASSAGTGGVNEQFFGPGTRLTVL.

This chain joins TRBV5-4 and TRBJ2-2; TRBD2 aligns across 7 bases. Germline CDR1 SGHNT, CDR2 YYREEE (reference sequence). V was pared by 7 bases and J by 1 base, with 7 bases of the junction left unmatched. The length of the CDR3 is 15 residues. CDR3 residues: CASGTSAKNTGELFF. The CDR3 coding sequence is TGTGCCAGCGGTACTAGCGCTAAGAACACCGGGGAGCTGTTTTTT.

The gene calls are TRBV28 and TRBJ2-6; the match to TRBD1 covers 7 bases. CDR3 length: 16 amino acids. The J segment lost 0 bases and the V segment lost 2 bases, leaving 1 base of the junction unmatched. Looked up from germline, CDR1 is MDHEN and CDR2 is SYDVKM. Here the CDR3 DNA reads TGTGCCAGCAGTTTAGACAGGGTCTCTGGGGCCAACGTCCTGACTTTC. Amino acid sequence: CASSLDRVSGANVLTF.

V usage is TRBV3-1 (or the pseudogene TRBV3-2) and J usage is TRBJ2-5; D might be TRBD1 (6 bases). V gave up 4 bases and J gave up 5 bases, with 17 bases separating them. CDR1 and CDR2 from the germline V gene are LGHDT and YNNKEL (reference sequence). The CDR3 totals 15 residues. DNA of the CDR3: TGTGCCAGCAGCCTCAATCAGGGGTTTGGGGAGACCCAGTACTTC. Protein: CASSLNQGFGETQYF.

The chain links TRBV3-1 (or the pseudogene TRBV3-2) to TRBJ1-1, with D tentatively TRBD1 (6 bases). Per the germline V gene, CDR1 is LGHDT and CDR2 is YNNKEL (reference sequence). The CDR3 runs 14 residues. V was cut by 3 bases and J by 2 bases, with 10 bases left in between. This CDR3 is CASSHTTGNTEAFF. The DNA of the CDR3 is TGTGCCAGCAGCCATACGACAGGTAACACTGAAGCTTTCTTT.

This clone was seen a single time. The genes are TRBV6-4 and TRBJ1-2, with a tentative D call TRBD1 (6 bases). The CDR3 runs 15 residues. Trimming removed 7 bases at V and 1 base at J, with 16 bases between. Germline V gives CDR1 MRHNA, CDR2 SNTAGT. Written as DNA, the CDR3 is TGTGCCAGCACTAAGAACAGGGAAATTAACTATGGCTACACCTTC. It translates to CASTKNREINYGYTF.

The chain has TRBV6-4 and TRBJ2-1, with a possible D match to TRBD1 (6 bases). Trimming left V 3 bases short and J 6 bases short, with 12 bases between. CDR1 and CDR2 (germline): MRHNA, SNTAGT. This CDR3 spans 14 amino acids. The CDR3 DNA reads as TGTGCCAGCAGTGAAATAGGGGGAGCCAATGAGCAGTTCTTC. It yields the protein CASSEIGGANEQFF.

The chain recombines TRBV2 with TRBJ1-5, with 7 positions matching TRBD1. Trimming removed 8 bases from V and 4 bases from J; junction bases left unmatched: 2. The CDR3 is 12 residues long. From germline, CDR1 is SNHLY and CDR2 FYNNEI. The CDR3 spells CASEGQNQPQHF. In nucleotides, the CDR3 is TGTGCCAGCGAGGGACAGAATCAGCCCCAGCATTTT.

This clone has just a few counts. V gene TRBV3-1 (or the pseudogene TRBV3-2) combines with J gene TRBJ2-1; the D gene could be TRBD1 or TRBD2 (12 bases each). V was clipped by 4 bases and J by 1 base, with 35 bases between them. CDR1 LGHDT and CDR2 YNNKEL come from the germline V gene (reference sequence). The CDR3 consists of 23 residues. The CDR3 DNA reads TGTGCCAGCAGCCGGCCCCGGGACAGGGGGCTCCAACTAGCGGGAGGATCCTACAATGAGCAGTTCTTC. Encoded protein: CASSRPRDRGLQLAGGSYNEQFF.

This chain connects TRBV19 to TRBJ2-5, with TRBD2 identical over 12 bases. Germline CDR1 and CDR2: LNHDA and SQIVND (reference sequence). The length of the CDR3 is 13 residues. V shed 6 bases and J 5 bases; nucleotides not matched to a gene: 1. This chain's CDR3 is CASRLAGGETQYF. CDR3 DNA sequence: TGTGCCAGTAGGCTAGCGGGGGGGGAGACCCAGTACTTC.

This chain links TRBV5-1 with TRBJ2-6, with D unresolved. Germline assignment: CDR1 SGHRS and CDR2 YFSETQ. This CDR3 has 15 residues. Trimming left V 4 bases short and J 0 bases short, with 8 bases between. The CDR3 loop is CASSLGASGANVLTF. In nucleotides, the CDR3 is TGCGCCAGCAGCCTGGGCGCCTCTGGGGCCAACGTCCTGACTTTC.

The CDR3 bases are TGTGCCAGAAGCCGAACTAGCGGGAAGACAAACTACGAGCAGTACTTC. Protein sequence: CARSRTSGKTNYEQYF. The V call is TRBV5-3, the J call TRBJ2-7, with TRBD2 identical over 10 bases. TRBV5-3 is filed as an ORF, its function uncertain. V was clipped by 4 bases and J by 3 bases; unmatched bases: 10. The CDR3 extends over 16 amino acids.

This clone was seen a few times. The same CDR3 is also encoded by other DNA sequences in this sample. The V call is TRBV11-2, the J call TRBJ2-3; 11 bases align to TRBD1. The length of the CDR3 is 15 residues. Germline V gene data show CDR1 as SGHAT and CDR2 as FQNNGV. The V and J ends lost 6 bases and 2 bases, in that order; junction bases with no gene match: 4. This chain's CDR3 is CASSPGQGATDTQYF. As DNA, the CDR3 is TGTGCCAGCAGTCCTGGACAGGGGGCCACAGATACGCAGTATTTT.

The chain joins TRBV27 to TRBJ1-2; no reliable D call. Between the trimmed V and J ends, which lost 5 bases and 2 bases, there was a span of 12 bases. This CDR3 contains 14 residues. CDR1 is MNHEY and CDR2 is SMNVEV in the germline V gene (reference sequence). The CDR3: CASSRQAPNYGYTF. As DNA, the CDR3 is TGTGCCAGCAGTAGACAAGCCCCGAACTATGGCTACACCTTC.